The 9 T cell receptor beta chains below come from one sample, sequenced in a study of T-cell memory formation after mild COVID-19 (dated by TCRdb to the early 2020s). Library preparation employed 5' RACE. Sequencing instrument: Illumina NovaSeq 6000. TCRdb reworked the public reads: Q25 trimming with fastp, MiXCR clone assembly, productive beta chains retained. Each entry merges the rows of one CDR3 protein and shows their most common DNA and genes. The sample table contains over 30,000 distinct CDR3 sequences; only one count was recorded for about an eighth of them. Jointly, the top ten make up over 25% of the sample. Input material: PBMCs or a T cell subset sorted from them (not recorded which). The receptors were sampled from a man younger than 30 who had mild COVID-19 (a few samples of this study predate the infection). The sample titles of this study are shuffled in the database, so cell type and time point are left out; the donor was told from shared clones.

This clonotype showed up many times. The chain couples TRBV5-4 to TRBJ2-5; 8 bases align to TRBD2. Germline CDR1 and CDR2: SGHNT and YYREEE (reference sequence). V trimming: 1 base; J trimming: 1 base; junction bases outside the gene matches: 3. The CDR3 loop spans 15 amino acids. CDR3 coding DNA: TGTGCCAGCAGCTTGATGGCGGGGGGCCAAGAGACCCAGTACTTC. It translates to CASSLMAGGQETQYF.

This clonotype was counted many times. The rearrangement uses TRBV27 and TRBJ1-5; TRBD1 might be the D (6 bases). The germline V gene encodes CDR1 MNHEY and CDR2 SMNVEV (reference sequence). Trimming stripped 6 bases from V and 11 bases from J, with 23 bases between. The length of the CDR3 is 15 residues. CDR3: CASSHLARGDKTQHF. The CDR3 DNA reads TGTGCCAGCAGCCACTTGGCCAGGGGCGACAAGACCCAGCATTTT.

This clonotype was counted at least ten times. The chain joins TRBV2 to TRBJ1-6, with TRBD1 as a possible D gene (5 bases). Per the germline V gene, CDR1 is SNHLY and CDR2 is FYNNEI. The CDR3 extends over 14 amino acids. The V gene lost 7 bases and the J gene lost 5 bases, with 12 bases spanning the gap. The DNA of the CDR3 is TGTGCCAGCAAGACCGACAGCCATAATTCACCCCTCCACTTT. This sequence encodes CASKTDSHNSPLHF.

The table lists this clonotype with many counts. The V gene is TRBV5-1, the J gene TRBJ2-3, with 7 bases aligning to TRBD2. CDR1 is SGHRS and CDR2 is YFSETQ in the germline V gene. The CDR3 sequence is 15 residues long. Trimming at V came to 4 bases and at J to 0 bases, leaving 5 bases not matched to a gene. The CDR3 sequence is CASSGGLTSTDTQYF. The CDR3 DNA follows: TGCGCCAGCAGCGGGGGACTAACTAGCACAGATACGCAGTATTTT.

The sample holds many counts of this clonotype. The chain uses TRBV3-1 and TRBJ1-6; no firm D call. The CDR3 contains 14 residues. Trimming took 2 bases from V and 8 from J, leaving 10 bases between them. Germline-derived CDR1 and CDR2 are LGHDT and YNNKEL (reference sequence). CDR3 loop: CASSQISGDSPLHF. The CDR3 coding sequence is TGTGCCAGCAGCCAAATCAGCGGCGATTCACCCCTCCACTTT.

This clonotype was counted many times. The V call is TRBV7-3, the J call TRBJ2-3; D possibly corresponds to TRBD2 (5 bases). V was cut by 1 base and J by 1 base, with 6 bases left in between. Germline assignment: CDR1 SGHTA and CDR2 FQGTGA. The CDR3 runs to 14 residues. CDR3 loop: CASSLIGGTDTQYF. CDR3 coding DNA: TGTGCCAGCAGCTTAATCGGGGGCACAGATACGCAGTATTTT.

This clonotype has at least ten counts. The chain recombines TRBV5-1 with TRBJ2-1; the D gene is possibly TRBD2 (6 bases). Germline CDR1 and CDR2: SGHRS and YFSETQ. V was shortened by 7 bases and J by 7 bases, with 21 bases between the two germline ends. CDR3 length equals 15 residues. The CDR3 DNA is TGCGCCAGCCTATCGGGGGAGTTCAGCGATAATGAGCAGTTCTTC. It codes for CASLSGEFSDNEQFF. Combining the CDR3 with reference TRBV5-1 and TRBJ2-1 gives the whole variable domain KAGVTQTPRYLIKTRGQQVTLSCSPISGHRSVSWYQQTPGQGLQFLFEYFSETQRNKGNFPGRFSGRQFSNSRSEMNVSTLELGDSALYLCASLSGEFSDNEQFFGPGTRLTVL.

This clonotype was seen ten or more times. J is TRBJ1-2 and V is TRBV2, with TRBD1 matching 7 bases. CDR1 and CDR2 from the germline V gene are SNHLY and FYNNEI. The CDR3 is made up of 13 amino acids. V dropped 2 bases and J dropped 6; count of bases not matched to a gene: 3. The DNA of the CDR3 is TGTGCCAGCAGTGAAAGAGGGGGCGATGGCTACACCTTC. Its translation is CASSERGGDGYTF.

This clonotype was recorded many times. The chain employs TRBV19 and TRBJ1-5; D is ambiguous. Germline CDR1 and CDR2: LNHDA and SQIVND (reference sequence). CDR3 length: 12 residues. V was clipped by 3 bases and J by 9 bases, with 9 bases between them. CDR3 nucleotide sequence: TGTGCCAGTAGTATTACCACCGGGCCCCAGCATTTT. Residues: CASSITTGPQHF. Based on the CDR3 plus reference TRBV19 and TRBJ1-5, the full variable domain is DGGITQSPKYLFRKEGQNVTLSCEQNLNHDAMYWYRQDPGQGLRLIYYSQIVNDFQKGDIAEGYSVSREKKESFPLTVTSAQKNPTAFYLCASSITTGPQHFGDGTRLSIL.